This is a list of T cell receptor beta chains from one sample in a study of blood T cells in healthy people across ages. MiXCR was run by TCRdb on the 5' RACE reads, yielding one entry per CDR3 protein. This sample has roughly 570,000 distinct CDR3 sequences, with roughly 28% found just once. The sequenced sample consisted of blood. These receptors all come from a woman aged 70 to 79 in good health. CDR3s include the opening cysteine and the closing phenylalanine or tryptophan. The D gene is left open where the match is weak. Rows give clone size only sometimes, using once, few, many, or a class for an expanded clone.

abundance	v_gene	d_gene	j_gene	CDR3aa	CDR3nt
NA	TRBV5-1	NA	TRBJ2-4	CASSINPLGGGRNIQYF	TGCGCCAGCAGCATAAACCCCCTTGGAGGGGGAAGGAACATTCAGTACTTC
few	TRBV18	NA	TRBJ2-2	CASSPRRILANTGELFF	TGTGCCAGCTCACCTAGACGTATCCTTGCGAACACCGGGGAGCTGTTTTTT
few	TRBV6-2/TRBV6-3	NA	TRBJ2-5	CASCKEGETQYF	TGTGCCAGTTGTAAGGAGGGAGAGACCCAGTACTTC
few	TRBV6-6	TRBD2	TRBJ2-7	CASSYSWEGNSYEQYF	TGTGCCAGCAGTTACTCTTGGGAGGGCAACTCCTACGAGCAGTACTTC
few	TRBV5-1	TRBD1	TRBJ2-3	CASSLAGQFTDTQYF	TGCGCCAGCAGCTTGGCGGGACAGTTCACAGATACGCAGTATTTT
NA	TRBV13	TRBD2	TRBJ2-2	CASSPGLAGGHRRTGELFF	TGTGCCAGCAGCCCGGGACTAGCGGGGGGGCACAGACGGACCGGGGAGCTGTTTTTT
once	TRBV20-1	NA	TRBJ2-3	CSARETGRLDTQYF	TGCAGTGCTAGAGAGACGGGCAGATTAGATACGCAGTATTTT
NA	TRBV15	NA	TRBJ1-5	CATSGEMLQPQHF	TGTGCCACCAGCGGAGAGATGCTTCAGCCCCAGCATTTT
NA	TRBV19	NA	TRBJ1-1	CASSIGQFPLMNTEAFF	TGTGCCAGTAGTATCGGACAGTTCCCTTTAATGAACACTGAAGCTTTCTTT
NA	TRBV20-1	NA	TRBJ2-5	CSPGGGGRTQYF	TGCAGCCCCGGGGGCGGGGGAAGGACCCAGTACTTC
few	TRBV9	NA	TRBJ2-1	CASSVDGAYNEQFF	TGTGCCAGCAGCGTAGATGGGGCCTACAATGAGCAGTTCTTC
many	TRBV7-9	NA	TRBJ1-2	CASSLNRANYGYTF	TGTGCCAGCAGCTTAAATCGGGCTAACTATGGCTACACCTTC
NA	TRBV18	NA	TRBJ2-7	CASSSTPGPSYEQYF	TGTGCCAGCTCATCAACCCCGGGACCCTCCTACGAGCAGTACTTC
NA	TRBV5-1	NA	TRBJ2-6	CASSLDAGPGANVLTF	TGCGCCAGCAGCTTGGATGCGGGCCCTGGGGCCAACGTCCTGACTTTC
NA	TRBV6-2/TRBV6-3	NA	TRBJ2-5	CASSYSPQETQYF	TGTGCCAGCAGTTATTCGCCCCAGGAGACCCAGTACTTC
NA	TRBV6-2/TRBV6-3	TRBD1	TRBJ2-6	CASSKTGTVTAGANVLTF	TGTGCCAGCAGTAAAACCGGGACAGTCACTGCTGGGGCCAACGTCCTGACTTTC
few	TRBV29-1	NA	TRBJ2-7	CSVGTASYEQYF	TGCAGCGTTGGGACAGCCTCCTACGAGCAGTACTTC
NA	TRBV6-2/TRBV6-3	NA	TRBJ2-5	CASRGLPLGTQYF	TGTGCCAGCAGGGGGCTTCCTCTAGGGACCCAGTACTTC
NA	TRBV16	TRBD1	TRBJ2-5	CASSQSPDRVWNF	TGTGCCAGCAGCCAATCCCCGGACAGGGTATGGAACTTC
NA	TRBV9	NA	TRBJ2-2	CASSVVGATGELFF	TGTGCCAGCAGCGTAGTCGGAGCGACCGGGGAGCTGTTTTTT
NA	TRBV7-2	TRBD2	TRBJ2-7	CASSHGTSGGSSYEQYF	TGTGCCAGCAGCCATGGGACTAGCGGGGGGTCCTCCTACGAGCAGTACTTC
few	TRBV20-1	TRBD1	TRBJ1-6	CSLSLRGPYNSPLHF	TGCAGCCTCTCCTTGAGGGGGCCCTATAATTCACCCCTCCACTTT
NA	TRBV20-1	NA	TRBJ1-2	CSANNYGYTF	TGCAGTGCGAATAACTATGGCTACACCTTC
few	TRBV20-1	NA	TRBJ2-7	CSARDPRRQSTYEQYF	TGCAGTGCTAGAGATCCCCGTCGACAATCCACCTACGAGCAGTACTTC
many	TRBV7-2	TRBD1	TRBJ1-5	CASRLRTGGGQPQHF	TGTGCCAGCAGACTGCGGACAGGGGGGGGACAGCCCCAGCATTTT
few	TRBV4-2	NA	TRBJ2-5	CASSQDPSETQYF	TGTGCCAGCAGCCAAGACCCTAGCGAGACCCAGTACTTC
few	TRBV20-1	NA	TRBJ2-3	CSAEDSSKDTQYF	TGCAGTGCTGAGGACAGCTCGAAAGATACGCAGTATTTT
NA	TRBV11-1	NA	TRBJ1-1	CASSIQEGAEAFF	TGTGCCAGCAGCATACAGGAGGGAGCTGAAGCTTTCTTT
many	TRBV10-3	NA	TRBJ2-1	CAISERGGSSSYNEQFF	TGTGCCATCAGTGAAAGAGGGGGGTCGAGCTCCTACAATGAGCAGTTCTTC
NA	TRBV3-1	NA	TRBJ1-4	CASDGGTNEKLFF	TGTGCCAGCGATGGGGGGACTAATGAAAAACTGTTTTTT
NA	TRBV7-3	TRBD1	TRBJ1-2	CASSRDSLIGYTF	TGTGCCAGCAGCCGGGACAGTTTAATCGGCTACACCTTC
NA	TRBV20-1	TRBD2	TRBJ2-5	CSAQPRNRLAGGPRETQYF	TGCAGTGCTCAGCCGCGTAACAGACTAGCGGGAGGGCCTAGGGAGACCCAGTACTTC
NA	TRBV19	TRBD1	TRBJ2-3	CARRQGYTDTQYF	TGTGCCCGACGACAGGGTTACACAGATACGCAGTATTTT
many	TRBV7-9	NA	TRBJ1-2	CASSLFFGYTF	TGTGCCAGCAGCTTATTTTTCGGCTACACCTTC
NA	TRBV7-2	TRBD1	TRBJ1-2	CASSSLTGGDYGYTF	TGTGCCAGCAGCTCCTTGACAGGGGGAGACTATGGCTACACCTTC
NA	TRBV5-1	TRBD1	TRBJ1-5	CASSRRDRISERINQPQHF	TGCGCCAGCAGCCGCCGGGACAGGATTTCCGAGAGGATCAATCAGCCCCAGCATTTT
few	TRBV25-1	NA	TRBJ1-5	CASSDREDQPQHF	TGTGCCAGCAGTGACCGGGAGGATCAGCCCCAGCATTTT
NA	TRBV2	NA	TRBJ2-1	CASRQMNEQFF	TGTGCCAGCCGGCAGATGAATGAGCAGTTCTTC
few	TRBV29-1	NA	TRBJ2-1	CSVQSSEQLF	TGCAGCGTCCAAAGCAGTGAGCAGCTCTTC
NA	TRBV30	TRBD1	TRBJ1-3	CACSTGVGNTIYF	TGTGCCTGCTCGACAGGGGTCGGAAACACCATATATTTT
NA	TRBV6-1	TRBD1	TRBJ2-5	CASSVPGQGNF	TGTGCCAGCAGTGTTCCGGGACAGGGTAACTTC
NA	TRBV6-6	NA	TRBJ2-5	CASSLPPAETQYF	TGTGCCAGCAGTCTCCCCCCGGCGGAGACCCAGTACTTC
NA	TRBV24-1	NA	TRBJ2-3	CATSDFRGSQYTQYF	TGTGCCACCAGTGATTTTAGGGGCTCTCAATATACGCAGTATTTT